This is a list of T cell receptor beta chains from one sample in a study of blood T cell repertoires in COVID-19. The data were produced by immunoSEQ multiplex PCR, yet TCRdb's version contains in-frame clones alone and is incomplete. The repertoire holds some 99,000 clones, with 87% as singletons. The material sequenced was peripheral blood. The receptors here all came from a man aged 70 or older with acute or convalescent COVID-19. The CDR3 runs from the conserved cysteine through the conserved F or W. The order of the fields is D gene, J gene, V gene, clone size, CDR3 length, CDR3 DNA, CDR3 protein. A D gene is named only where the DNA matches it firmly. Clone size appears in some rows only: once, few, many, or a class for an expanded clone.

D: NA; J: TRBJ1-1; V: TRBV19; size: few; length: 17; DNA: TGTGCCAGTAGTCTTCGCATACTCGGGACACAGAACACTGAAGCTTTCTTT; CDR3: CASSLRILGTQNTEAFF
D: NA; J: TRBJ2-7; V: TRBV27; size: NA; length: 12; DNA: TGTGCCAGCAGTCCCTCCTTGCAGGAGCAGTACTTC; CDR3: CASSPSLQEQYF
D: NA; J: TRBJ1-1; V: TRBV9; size: NA; length: 13; DNA: TGTGCCAGCAGCGTCAGGGTGGACACTGAAGCTTTCTTT; CDR3: CASSVRVDTEAFF
D: NA; J: TRBJ1-5; V: TRBV28; size: NA; length: 16; DNA: TGTGCCAGCAGTCCCCACTCGACAGGCCAGGATCAGCCCCAGCATTTT; CDR3: CASSPHSTGQDQPQHF
D: NA; J: TRBJ2-3; V: TRBV6-2/TRBV6-3; size: NA; length: 14; DNA: TGTGCCAGCAGTTACCCCCTCACACGAGATACGCAGTATTTT; CDR3: CASSYPLTRDTQYF
D: NA; J: TRBJ2-1; V: TRBV2; size: NA; length: 15; DNA: TGTGCCAGCAGTGAAGGACACCGAACGTACAATGAGCAGTTCTTC; CDR3: CASSEGHRTYNEQFF
D: TRBD1; J: TRBJ1-2; V: TRBV5-1; size: NA; length: 14; DNA: TGCGCCAGCAGCTTCGGACAGGGGGCGAACGGCTACACCTTC; CDR3: CASSFGQGANGYTF
D: TRBD1; J: TRBJ2-3; V: TRBV28; size: NA; length: 15; DNA: TGTGCCAGCAGTTCCCTAAGGACAGGGACAGATACGCAGTATTTT; CDR3: CASSSLRTGTDTQYF
D: TRBD2; J: TRBJ2-5; V: TRBV12-3/TRBV12-4; size: NA; length: 13; DNA: TGTGCCAGCAGGCGGACTAGCCAAGAGACCCAGTACTTC; CDR3: CASRRTSQETQYF
D: TRBD1; J: TRBJ1-2; V: TRBV3-1/TRBV3-2; size: NA; length: 18; DNA: TGTGCCAGCAGCCAAAATGCGGTGTCAGGGGGCTCTAACTATGGCTACACCTTC; CDR3: CASSQNAVSGGSNYGYTF
D: TRBD2; J: TRBJ2-1; V: TRBV6-2/TRBV6-3; size: few; length: 18; DNA: TGTGCCAGCAGCCGACCCCAGCGGGGGGGGCTCTCCTACAATGAGCAGTTCTTC; CDR3: CASSRPQRGGLSYNEQFF
D: TRBD1; J: TRBJ1-3; V: TRBV7-2; size: NA; length: 16; DNA: TGTGCCAGCAGCTTAGCAACAGGGGCGGCAGGAAACACCATATATTTT; CDR3: CASSLATGAAGNTIYF
D: NA; J: TRBJ1-2; V: TRBV29-1; size: once; length: 13; DNA: TGCAGCGTTGAAAAAGGGGATACCTATGGCTACACCTTC; CDR3: CSVEKGDTYGYTF
D: NA; J: TRBJ1-3; V: TRBV10-3; size: NA; length: 16; DNA: TGTGCCATCAGTGAGCGACAGACGAGCTCTGGAAACACCATATATTTT; CDR3: CAISERQTSSGNTIYF
D: TRBD2; J: TRBJ2-1; V: TRBV3-1/TRBV3-2; size: NA; length: 17; DNA: TGTGCCAGCACCACAATGACTAGCGGGGGGGCAATGTATGAGCAGTTCTTC; CDR3: CASTTMTSGGAMYEQFF
D: NA; J: TRBJ1-2; V: TRBV28; size: NA; length: 14; DNA: TGTGCCAGCAGTCTCCCCGTAGGGCGGGAGGGCTACACCTTC; CDR3: CASSLPVGREGYTF
D: NA; J: TRBJ1-4; V: TRBV2; size: NA; length: 15; DNA: TGTGCCAGCACCTTAGGGGGGGGCGATACTGAAAAACTGTTTTTT; CDR3: CASTLGGGDTEKLFF
D: TRBD1; J: TRBJ2-2; V: TRBV5-1; size: NA; length: 16; DNA: TGCGCCAGCAGCTTGAGGACAGGGCAAACGGGCGGGGAGCTGTTTTTT; CDR3: CASSLRTGQTGGELFF
D: NA; J: TRBJ1-1; V: TRBV30; size: NA; length: 14; DNA: TGTGCCTGGAGTGTACCACAGGGTTCCACTGAAGCTTTCTTT; CDR3: CAWSVPQGSTEAFF
D: TRBD1; J: TRBJ2-5; V: TRBV5-1; size: NA; length: 13; DNA: TGCGCCAGCAGCTTGGGGGACAGAGAGACCCAGTACTTC; CDR3: CASSLGDRETQYF
D: NA; J: TRBJ1-2; V: TRBV2; size: NA; length: 13; DNA: TGTGCCAGCAGTGAACAGGGGAAGGGTGGCTACACCTTC; CDR3: CASSEQGKGGYTF
D: NA; J: TRBJ2-3; V: TRBV5-4; size: NA; length: 14; DNA: TGTGCCAGCAGCTCCGCCGGGAGTGCAGATACGCAGTATTTT; CDR3: CASSSAGSADTQYF
D: NA; J: TRBJ2-1; V: TRBV10-3; size: NA; length: 14; DNA: TGTGCCATCAGTGAGTTTGAGGCTGGAGGTGAGCAGTTCTTC; CDR3: CAISEFEAGGEQFF
D: TRBD1; J: TRBJ2-7; V: TRBV29-1; size: NA; length: 15; DNA: TGCAGCGTTGTGGACAGGGTCTCTTCTTCGGGCGAGCAGTACTTC; CDR3: CSVVDRVSSSGEQYF
D: NA; J: TRBJ1-3; V: TRBV29-1; size: NA; length: 12; DNA: TGCAGCGTTGGAGGGGGTGGAAACACCATATATTTT; CDR3: CSVGGGGNTIYF
D: TRBD1; J: TRBJ1-1; V: TRBV9; size: few; length: 15; DNA: TGTGCCAGCAGCGTCACCGGGACAGCGAACACTGAAGCTTTCTTT; CDR3: CASSVTGTANTEAFF
D: TRBD1; J: TRBJ1-6; V: TRBV5-4; size: NA; length: 14; DNA: TGTGCCAGCAGCCGGACAGGGAGTAATTCACCCCTCCACTTT; CDR3: CASSRTGSNSPLHF
D: TRBD1; J: TRBJ2-3; V: TRBV7-9; size: NA; length: 14; DNA: TGTGCCAGCAGCTTAGATGACAGGGTGGATACGCAGTATTTT; CDR3: CASSLDDRVDTQYF
D: NA; J: TRBJ1-5; V: TRBV27; size: NA; length: 15; DNA: TGTGCCAGCAGTTTGAATGGGCTCGGCAATCAGCCCCAGCATTTT; CDR3: CASSLNGLGNQPQHF
D: NA; J: TRBJ2-3; V: TRBV5-1; size: NA; length: 14; DNA: TGCGCCAGCAGCTTGCGACAGTTCACAGATACGCAGTATTTT; CDR3: CASSLRQFTDTQYF
D: TRBD2; J: TRBJ2-3; V: TRBV6-6; size: NA; length: 16; DNA: TGTGCCAGCAGTTACGGACTAGCGGGGGAGGGGGATACGCAGTATTTT; CDR3: CASSYGLAGEGDTQYF
D: TRBD1; J: TRBJ1-1; V: TRBV5-4; size: NA; length: 13; DNA: TGTGCCAGCAGCTCCGACAGGGACACTGAAGCTTTCTTT; CDR3: CASSSDRDTEAFF
D: NA; J: TRBJ2-4; V: TRBV7-9; size: NA; length: 16; DNA: TGTGCCAGCAGCCACGTGGAGGGGCAAGGCAAAAACATTCAGTACTTC; CDR3: CASSHVEGQGKNIQYF
D: TRBD2; J: TRBJ2-1; V: TRBV4-2; size: NA; length: 17; DNA: TGTGCCAGCAGCCAAGATGCCCCGGGGGGAGGATACAATGAGCAGTTCTTC; CDR3: CASSQDAPGGGYNEQFF
D: TRBD2; J: TRBJ2-3; V: TRBV5-1; size: NA; length: 19; DNA: TGCGCCAGCAGCTTGGCCCCTCGGGGACTAGCGGTGAGCACAGATACGCAGTATTTT; CDR3: CASSLAPRGLAVSTDTQYF
D: TRBD1; J: TRBJ1-6; V: TRBV5-1; size: few; length: 14; DNA: TGCGCCAGCAGCGTCGGACAGGGCGATTCACCCCTCCACTTT; CDR3: CASSVGQGDSPLHF
D: NA; J: TRBJ1-3; V: TRBV9; size: NA; length: 16; DNA: TGTGCCAGCAGCTCCCGCGGAGGGGAGGCTGGAAACACCATATATTTT; CDR3: CASSSRGGEAGNTIYF
D: NA; J: TRBJ2-5; V: TRBV9; size: NA; length: 16; DNA: TGTGCCAGCAGCGTAGCGGTTTCCGGCGGCCAAGAGACCCAGTACTTC; CDR3: CASSVAVSGGQETQYF
D: NA; J: TRBJ1-6; V: TRBV10-1; size: NA; length: 13; DNA: TGCGCCAGCAGTGAGCTTGGAGAGTCACCCCTCCACTTT; CDR3: CASSELGESPLHF
D: NA; J: TRBJ1-5; V: TRBV19; size: NA; length: 14; DNA: TGTGCCAGTAGTCAACAGGGTCAGAATCAGCCCCAGCATTTT; CDR3: CASSQQGQNQPQHF
D: TRBD1; J: TRBJ1-1; V: TRBV5-5; size: NA; length: 16; DNA: TGTGCCAGCAGCTTAGGGACAGGGGTCATGAACACTGAAGCTTTCTTT; CDR3: CASSLGTGVMNTEAFF
D: TRBD1; J: TRBJ1-2; V: TRBV7-3; size: NA; length: 16; DNA: TGTGCCAGCAGCTTAGGGGACAGGGGTTCTAACTATGGCTACACCTTC; CDR3: CASSLGDRGSNYGYTF
D: TRBD1; J: TRBJ1-1; V: TRBV7-9; size: NA; length: 16; DNA: TGTGCCAGCAGCTCGGGACAGCCCTCCCCGAACACTGAAGCTTTCTTT; CDR3: CASSSGQPSPNTEAFF
D: NA; J: TRBJ2-7; V: TRBV2; size: NA; length: 11; DNA: TGTGCCAGCAGAGATCGGTACGAGCAGTACTTC; CDR3: CASRDRYEQYF
D: TRBD2; J: TRBJ2-5; V: TRBV11-2; size: NA; length: 19; DNA: TGTGCCAGCAGCTTAGTTACTCTTTGGGCTAGCGGGGTTGGGGAGACCCAGTACTTC; CDR3: CASSLVTLWASGVGETQYF
D: TRBD1; J: TRBJ1-6; V: TRBV6-6; size: NA; length: 21; DNA: TGTGCCAGCAGTCAGAATTTGGGACAGGCGAAACTTAGCTCCTATAATTCACCCCTCCACTTT; CDR3: CASSQNLGQAKLSSYNSPLHF
D: NA; J: TRBJ1-6; V: TRBV4-1; size: NA; length: 16; DNA: TGCGCCAGCAGCCAAGATCGGCAGGGCATCCGGTCACCCCTCCACTTT; CDR3: CASSQDRQGIRSPLHF
D: NA; J: TRBJ1-1; V: TRBV19; size: once; length: 15; DNA: TGTGCCAGTAGTATAGCCCCGGACAGGAACACTGAAGCTTTCTTT; CDR3: CASSIAPDRNTEAFF
D: NA; J: TRBJ1-1; V: TRBV18; size: NA; length: 15; DNA: TGTGCCAGCTCACGAAAGGGGGATGGGAACACTGAAGCTTTCTTT; CDR3: CASSRKGDGNTEAFF
D: NA; J: TRBJ2-7; V: TRBV5-1; size: NA; length: 14; DNA: TGCGCCAGCAGCTTGGCTACCTTCTCCTACGAGCAGTACTTC; CDR3: CASSLATFSYEQYF
D: TRBD1; J: TRBJ2-2; V: TRBV2; size: NA; length: 18; DNA: TGTGCCAGACCCCGTCGGACAGGGGACAATCTAGGTGTTGGGGAGCTGTTTTTT; CDR3: CARPRRTGDNLGVGELFF
D: TRBD2; J: TRBJ2-1; V: TRBV5-1; size: once; length: 17; DNA: TGCGCCAGCGACCGAGGGCAGCGGGGGGGCTCGCCGGTTGAGCAGTTCTTC; CDR3: CASDRGQRGGSPVEQFF
D: NA; J: TRBJ1-2; V: TRBV6-4; size: NA; length: 14; DNA: TGTGCCAGCAGTGACTCGAACAGGGCGGATGGCTACACCTTC; CDR3: CASSDSNRADGYTF
D: NA; J: TRBJ1-4; V: TRBV5-5; size: NA; length: 14; DNA: TGTGCCAGCAGCTTACAGGGAATGGGGGAAAAACTGTTTTTT; CDR3: CASSLQGMGEKLFF